This TCR beta chain was profiled in a study of blood T cell repertoires in COVID-19. Study-level information: From the United States, Italy and Spain came samples of acute and convalescent COVID-19.

As originally analysed: Reference gene primer amplification gave nucleated cell count estimates. The repertoire was sequenced with immunoSEQ multiplex PCR; TCRdb's copy has only in-frame clones and lacks some. V and J calls and clone size come straight from that table; D and trimming were deduced from the DNA. The sample has approximately 90,000 clones, approximately 86% seen once. Germline V CDR1 and CDR2: MNHEY, SMNVEV (reference sequence). The CDR3 covers 16 residues. After removal of 3 bases from V and 2 bases from J, the junction contained 4 bases not matched to a gene. The sample taken for sequencing was peripheral blood. The origin of this receptor is a man aged 80 or over with active or convalescent COVID-19. The chain links TRBV27 to TRBJ2-3, with 11 bases that match TRBD2. DNA of the CDR3: TGTGCCAGCAGTTTGGCTAGCGGGAGGAACACAGATACGCAGTATTTT. This translates into CASSLASGRNTDTQYF.